The sequence of this T cell receptor beta chain was determined in a study of low-dose radiotherapy and immunotherapy resistance in tumors. Looking at the study overall: A dose of 1 Gy per fraction every two weeks went to Cohort 2, totaling 13 Gy over 26 weeks.

Deletions cut 2 bases from V and 2 bases from J, with 10 bases between. The V gene's germline CDR1 is SGHRS and CDR2 YFSETQ. The CDR3 extends over 14 amino acids. This clonotype was detected many times. Time point specified: before trial treatment. The study gave donors nivolumab, ipilimumab, aspirin, low-dose cyclophosphamide and low-dose radiotherapy. Both TCRalpha and TCRbeta chains were reverse transcribed with V-gene-specific primers. PCR amplification of the TCRs was performed with Phusion for 20 to 25 PCR cycles, and it relied on a constant-region primer together with a V-primer adapter. A single record per CDR3 protein comes from TCRdb applying MiXCR to the reads. The table has fewer than 95,000 distinct CDR3 sequences, under 9.5% seen once.

The receptor's source is a male donor with prostate cancer. The chain links TRBV5-1 to TRBJ1-2; D unclear. The source was PBMCs, collected before treatment. CDR3 protein: CASSFQDGNYGYTF. In nucleotides, the CDR3 is TGCGCCAGCAGCTTCCAAGACGGGAACTATGGCTACACCTTC.